The T cell receptor (beta chain) described here comes from a study of T-cell reconstitution after alpha-beta-depleted transplantation in children. Study-level points and caveats: About two months after transplant, alpha-beta T cells reportedly came from several hundred expanded graft clones.

Concerning this clonotype: No antigen is known for it.

CDR3 length equals 12 residues. V lost 7 bases to trimming and J lost 2 bases, with 9 bases between them. Looked up from germline, CDR1 is SQVTM and CDR2 is ANQGSEA. Unique molecular identifiers were incorporated into the prepared TCRbeta library. TCRdb reprocessed the PCR reads with MiXCR, giving one entry per CDR3 protein. The sample yields about 980,000 distinct CDR3 sequences, around 30% seen once. This clonotype was obtained from a boy in the first two years of life who had a stem cell transplant for SCID, so the T cells may come from the graft donor. The chain is built from TRBV29-1 and TRBJ2-1; D unresolved. The sample in question was PBMCs, mostly from graft donor cells, obtained 360 days after TCRalphabeta/CD19-depleted stem cell transplant. This CDR3 is CSALRAYNEQFF. The CDR3 bases are TGCAGCGCTCTCCGGGCCTACAATGAGCAGTTCTTC.